The T cell receptor beta chain under discussion was sequenced for a study of blood T cell repertoires in COVID-19. Study-level information: Acute and convalescent COVID-19 specimens originated in the United States, Italy and Spain. PBMCs, B-cell-depleted T cells, or T cells provided the cDNA or gDNA that made up the material.

The germline V gene has CDR1 LNHDA and CDR2 SQIVND (reference sequence). This CDR3 comprises 15 residues. V dropped 4 bases and J dropped 8; count of bases not matched to a gene: 7. Original analysis: Reference gene primer amplification yielded estimated nucleated cell counts. Method: immunoSEQ multiplex PCR; TCRdb's copy keeps in-frame clones and lacks some. Clonal size and the V and J genes are those of that table, whereas D and trimming came from the DNA. The profile covers a few hundred thousand clones, with 85% appearing a single time and around 7.8% taken by the ten largest. This clone has only a few counts.

Sequencing input: peripheral blood. V is TRBV19 and J is TRBJ2-3, with 12 positions matching TRBD2. This receptor was obtained from a human donor in a cohort sampled during active COVID-19. The CDR3 here is CASSRASGGAGTQYF. The DNA for the CDR3 is TGTGCCAGTAGTAGGGCTAGCGGGGGGGCCGGTACGCAGTATTTT. Supplemented by reference TRBV19 and TRBJ2-3, the full variable domain reads DGGITQSPKYLFRKEGQNVTLSCEQNLNHDAMYWYRQDPGQGLRLIYYSQIVNDFQKGDIAEGYSVSREKKESFPLTVTSAQKNPTAFYLCASSRASGGAGTQYFGPGTRLTVL.